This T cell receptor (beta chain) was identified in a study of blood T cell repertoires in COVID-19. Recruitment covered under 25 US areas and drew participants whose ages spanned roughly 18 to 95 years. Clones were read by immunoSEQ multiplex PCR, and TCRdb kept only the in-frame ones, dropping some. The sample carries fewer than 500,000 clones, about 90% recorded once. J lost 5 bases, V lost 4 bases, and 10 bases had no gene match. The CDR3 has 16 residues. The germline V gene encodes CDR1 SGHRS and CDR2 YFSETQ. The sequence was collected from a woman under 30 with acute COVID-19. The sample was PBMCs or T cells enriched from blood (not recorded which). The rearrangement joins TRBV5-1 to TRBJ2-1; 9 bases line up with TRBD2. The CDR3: CASSVSGTSLNNEQFF. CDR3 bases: TGCGCCAGCAGCGTATCCGGGACTAGCCTAAACAATGAGCAGTTCTTC.